This passage covers 14 T cell receptor beta chains from one sample sequenced in a study of human versus mouse CDR3 diversity and MHC coevolution. Sequenced by immunoSEQ multiplex PCR; TCRdb stores in-frame clones only, minus some. This table has about 60,000 clones, about 94% appearing once. Material: naive CD4+ T cells from blood. Subset denoted: CD45RO-negative CD62L-positive naive CD4 T cells. These receptors originate from a person between 55 and 69 years old in good health.

This chain joins TRBV28 and TRBJ2-3, with 12 bases that match TRBD2. The junction had 5 bases not matched to a gene; V was cut back by 4 bases and J by 6 bases. The germline CDR1 and CDR2 sequences are MDHEN and SYDVKM. CDR3 size: 15 residues. The CDR3 bases are TGTGCCAGCAGTTCCCCTAGCGGGAGGGCGGATACGCAGTATTTT. Translating it yields CASSSPSGRADTQYF.

CDR3 loop: CASSLGQRLNTEAFF. The CDR3 DNA sequence: TGCGCCAGCAGCCTAGGACAGAGGTTGAACACTGAAGCTTTCTTT. The chain joins TRBV5-1 to TRBJ1-1; possible D gene TRBD1, 6 bases. The V and J ends lost 4 bases and 0 bases respectively, with 13 bases between them. Germline V gene lookup returns CDR1 SGHRS and CDR2 YFSETQ. The CDR3 covers 15 residues.

This chain connects TRBV7-3 to TRBJ1-4; tentative D call: TRBD1 (5 bases). Per germline, CDR1 SGHTA and CDR2 FQGTGA. With 2 bases removed from V and 6 bases from J, the gap between germline ends came to 13 bases. The length of the CDR3 is 15 residues. The CDR3, as DNA: TGTGCCAGCAGCTTACAGGGAAGGAAGGATGAAAAACTGTTTTTT. Amino acids: CASSLQGRKDEKLFF.

This chain links TRBV7-2 with TRBJ2-5, with 9 bases that match TRBD2. The better agreement between TRBJ2-7 and the DNA end casts doubt on the J call. Germline assignment: CDR1 SGHTA and CDR2 FQGNSA. CDR3 length: 17 amino acids. As DNA, the CDR3 is TGTGCCAGCAGCTCCCTTGTTAGTAGCGGGAGCTCCTACGAGCAGTACTTC. The encoded protein is CASSSLVSSGSSYEQYF.

The genes are TRBV2 and TRBJ2-3; 7 bases match TRBD2. Germline-derived CDR1 and CDR2 are SNHLY and FYNNEI. J was trimmed by 4 bases and V by 5 bases; bases with no gene match: 9. The CDR3 sequence is 15 residues long. For the CDR3, the DNA is TGTGCCAGCAGTTCAACCCGAACTAGCGCAGATACGCAGTATTTT. Translated: CASSSTRTSADTQYF.

This CDR3 is CASRIGLAGGIDTQYF. In nucleotides, the CDR3 is TGCGCCAGCAGGATTGGACTAGCGGGAGGGATAGATACGCAGTATTTT. The chain combines TRBV5-1 with TRBJ2-3; 15 bases match TRBD2. CDR3 size: 16 residues. Trimming at V came to 5 bases and at J to 5 bases, leaving 6 bases not matched to a gene. Per the germline V gene, CDR1 is SGHRS and CDR2 is YFSETQ.

This chain joins TRBV6-5 and TRBJ2-7, with D possibly matching TRBD2 (5 bases). V was clipped by 2 bases and J by 2 bases, with 7 bases between them. Germline CDR1 is MNHEY and CDR2 is SVGAGI. The CDR3 consists of 13 residues. In DNA, the CDR3 is TGTGCCAGCAGTTACACTAGGACCTACGAGCAGTACTTC. This translates into CASSYTRTYEQYF.

J is TRBJ2-7 and V is TRBV19, with TRBD1 matching 7 bases. The CDR3 spans 18 residues. Trimming removed 4 bases from V and 0 bases from J; junction bases left unmatched: 15. Germline V lookup: CDR1 LNHDA, CDR2 SQIVND (reference sequence). DNA for the CDR3: TGTGCCAGTAGTAAGGCAGGGGGAAACTTTATCGGCTCCTACGAGCAGTACTTC. It is translated as CASSKAGGNFIGSYEQYF.

The V and J genes are TRBV18 and TRBJ2-3, with D possibly TRBD1 on 6 matching bases. The CDR3 spans 16 residues. V was cut by 0 bases and J by 1 base, with 11 bases left in between. Germline loops: CDR1 KGHSH, CDR2 LQKENI. This chain's CDR3 is CASSPPAGARTDTQYF. The CDR3 DNA is TGTGCCAGCTCACCACCGGCAGGGGCCCGCACAGATACGCAGTATTTT.

The chain is built from TRBV6-1 and TRBJ2-7; 9 nucleotides align to TRBD2. This CDR3 is built from 14 residues. Germline V gene sequence: CDR1 MNHNS, CDR2 SASEGT. V was pared by 7 bases and J by 7 bases, with 11 bases of the junction left unmatched. The CDR3 sequence: CASKRAGGPEEQYF. The CDR3 region has the DNA TGTGCCAGCAAGAGGGCGGGAGGGCCGGAGGAGCAGTACTTC.

V is TRBV6-1 and J is TRBJ2-7; possibly TRBD1 for D (5 bases). Germline loops: CDR1 MNHNS, CDR2 SASEGT. V lost 1 base and J lost 6, with 7 bases in between. The CDR3 contains 12 residues. CDR3 nucleotide sequence: TGTGCCAGCAGTGAAGGCAGGGCCGAGCAGTACTTC. The encoded protein is CASSEGRAEQYF.

The rearrangement joins TRBV5-5 to TRBJ2-5, with D maybe TRBD1 (6 bases). The V end was cut by 4 bases, the J end by 5 bases, with 15 bases between. The CDR3 is made up of 14 amino acids. CDR1 is SGHKS, CDR2 YYEKEE, per germline (reference sequence). The CDR3 sequence: CASSMPQGWETQYF. The CDR3 DNA follows: TGTGCCAGCAGCATGCCTCAGGGGTGGGAGACCCAGTACTTC.

This chain joins TRBV10-1 and TRBJ2-2; 7 bases fit TRBD1. Germline lookup yields CDR1 WNHNN and CDR2 SYGVQD (reference sequence). V lost 6 bases, J lost 1 base, and 5 bases stayed unmatched. The length of the CDR3 is 15 residues. The CDR3 sequence: CASSRGQLNTGELFF. CDR3 nucleotide sequence: TGCGCCAGCAGCCGGGGACAGCTGAACACCGGGGAGCTGTTTTTT.

The chain has TRBV9 and TRBJ1-2; D possibly corresponds to TRBD1 (5 bases). Germline CDR1 reads SGDLS; CDR2 reads YYNGEE. The CDR3 sequence is 15 residues long. The V end lost 4 bases, the J end lost 0 bases, and 13 bases lay between the germline ends. The CDR3 DNA reads as TGTGCCAGCAGCCGAACGGAGGGGTCTAACTATGGCTACACCTTC. Its translation is CASSRTEGSNYGYTF.